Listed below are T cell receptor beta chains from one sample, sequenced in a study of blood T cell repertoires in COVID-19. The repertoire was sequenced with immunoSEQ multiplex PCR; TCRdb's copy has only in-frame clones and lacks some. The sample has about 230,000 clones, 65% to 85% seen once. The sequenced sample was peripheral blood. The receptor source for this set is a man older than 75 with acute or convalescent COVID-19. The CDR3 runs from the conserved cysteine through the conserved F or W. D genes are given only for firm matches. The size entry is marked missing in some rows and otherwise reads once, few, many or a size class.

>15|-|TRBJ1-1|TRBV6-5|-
TGTGCCAGCAGTTACTCTTCAGGGGTGAACACTGAAGCTTTCTTT
CASSYSSGVNTEAFF
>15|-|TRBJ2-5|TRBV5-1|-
TGCGCCAGCAGCCCCCGGGACAGCGGGCAAGAGACCCAGTACTTC
CASSPRDSGQETQYF
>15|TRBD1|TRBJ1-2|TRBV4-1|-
TGCGCCAGCAGTCGGCAACAGGGGGTTAACTATGGCTACACCTTC
CASSRQQGVNYGYTF
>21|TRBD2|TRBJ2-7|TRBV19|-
TGTGCCAGTACCACCTCCTTCGCGGGGGGACTAGCGGGAGGAAATACCTACGAGCAGTACTTC
CASTTSFAGGLAGGNTYEQYF
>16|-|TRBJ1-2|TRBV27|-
TGTGCCAGCAGTTTCCGCGGACAGAGGACTAACTATGGCTACACCTTC
CASSFRGQRTNYGYTF
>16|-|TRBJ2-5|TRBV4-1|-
TGCGCCAGCAGCCAATACAGGGCGGTGGGACAAGAGACCCAGTACTTC
CASSQYRAVGQETQYF
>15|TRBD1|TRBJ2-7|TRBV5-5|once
TGTGCCAGCAGAAGGCGGACAGGGATTACGGTCGAGCAGTACTTC
CASRRRTGITVEQYF
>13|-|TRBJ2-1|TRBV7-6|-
TGTGCCAGCAGCGTCAGAGGCTACAATGAGCAGTTCTTC
CASSVRGYNEQFF
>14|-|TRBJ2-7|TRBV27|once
TGTGCCAGCAGTTTAGGGCCCCTAAAGTACGAGCAGTACTTC
CASSLGPLKYEQYF
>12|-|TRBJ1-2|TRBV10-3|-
TGTGCCATCAGCGACCAGGGCTATGGCTACACCTTC
CAISDQGYGYTF
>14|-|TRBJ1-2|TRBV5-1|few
TGCGCCAGCAGCTTGGACAGTTCTAACTATGGCTACACCTTC
CASSLDSSNYGYTF
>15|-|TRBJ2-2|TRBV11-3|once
TGTGCCAGCAGCCGGACAGCATTGAACACCGGGGAGCTGTTTTTT
CASSRTALNTGELFF
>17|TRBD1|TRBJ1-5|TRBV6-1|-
TGTGCCAGCAGTGAAGTGGGGACAGGGGGCTTAGGTCAGCCCCAGCATTTT
CASSEVGTGGLGQPQHF
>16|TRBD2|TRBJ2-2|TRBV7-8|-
TGTGCCAGCAGCTTAGGACTAGCGGGTATAGCCGGGGAGCTGTTTTTT
CASSLGLAGIAGELFF
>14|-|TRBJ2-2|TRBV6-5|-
TGTGCCAGCAGTCGTGGAGGAGGCACCGGGGAGCTGTTTTTT
CASSRGGGTGELFF
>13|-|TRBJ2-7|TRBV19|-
TGTGCCAGTAGTGGGGCGGGAACCTACGAGCAGTACTTC
CASSGAGTYEQYF
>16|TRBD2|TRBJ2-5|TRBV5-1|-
TGCGCCAGCAGCTTCTCTAGCGGGGGGGTACAAGAGACCCAGTACTTC
CASSFSSGGVQETQYF
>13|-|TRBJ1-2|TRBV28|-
TGTGCCAGCAGTCCTCTGACAGCTTTCGGCTACACCTTC
CASSPLTAFGYTF
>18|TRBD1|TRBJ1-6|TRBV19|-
TGTGCCAGTAGTATTTACGGGGGCGGGACAGCTGATAATTCACCCCTCCACTTT
CASSIYGGGTADNSPLHF
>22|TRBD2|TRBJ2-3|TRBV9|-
TGTGCCAGCAGCGTAGGGGCAGGCCCCGGACTAGCGGGAGGGAGCAAACGGGATACGCAGTATTTT
CASSVGAGPGLAGGSKRDTQYF
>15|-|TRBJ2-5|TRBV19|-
TGTGCCAGTAGTATCTCGCGGTCAAGGGGAGAGACCCAGTACTTC
CASSISRSRGETQYF
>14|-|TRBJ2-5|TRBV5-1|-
TGCGCCAGCAGCTTGGGAACAATCCAAGAGACCCAGTACTTC
CASSLGTIQETQYF
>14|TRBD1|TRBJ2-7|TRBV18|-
TGTGCCAGCTCACCGGGACAGGGAACCTACGAGCAGTACTTC
CASSPGQGTYEQYF
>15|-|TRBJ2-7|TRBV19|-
TGTGCCAGTAGTATCCAGGGCTTACTCTCCTACGAGCAGTACTTC
CASSIQGLLSYEQYF
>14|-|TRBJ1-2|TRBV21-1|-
TGTGCCAGCAGCAAGGAGGCCAGGGGTAATGGCTACACCTTC
CASSKEARGNGYTF
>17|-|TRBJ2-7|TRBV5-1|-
TGCGCCAGCAGCCCGGGTGGGTCAGGGCTCCTAAACTACGAGCAGTACTTC
CASSPGGSGLLNYEQYF
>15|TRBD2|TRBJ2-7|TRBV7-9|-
TGTGCCAGCAGCTCAAGCGGGGCCCACTCCTACGAGCAGTACTTC
CASSSSGAHSYEQYF
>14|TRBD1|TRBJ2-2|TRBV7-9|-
TGTGCCAGCAGACCGGGACAGGGAACCGGGGAGCTGTTTTTT
CASRPGQGTGELFF
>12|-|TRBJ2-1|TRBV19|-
TGTGCCAGTAGTATGAGGGGGAATGAGCAGTTCTTC
CASSMRGNEQFF
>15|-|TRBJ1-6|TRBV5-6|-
TGTGCCAGCAGCTTGGGGGGCAGGACTAATTCACCCCTCCACTTT
CASSLGGRTNSPLHF
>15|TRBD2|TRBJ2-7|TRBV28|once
TGTGCCAGCAGTTGGACTAGCGGGATCTCCTACGAGCAGTACTTC
CASSWTSGISYEQYF
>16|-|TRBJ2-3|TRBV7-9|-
TGTGCCAGCAGCCCCCGGCGGGCGGCTAGCACAGATACGCAGTATTTT
CASSPRRAASTDTQYF
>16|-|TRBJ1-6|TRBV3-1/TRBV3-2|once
TGTGCCAGCAGCCAAGGCGGCAGGGCGGGAAATTCACCCCTCCACTTT
CASSQGGRAGNSPLHF
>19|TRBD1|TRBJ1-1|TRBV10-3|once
TGTGCCATCGAGATTGGGGACAGGCCCGAGGAAGCCTATTACACTGAAGCTTTCTTT
CAIEIGDRPEEAYYTEAFF
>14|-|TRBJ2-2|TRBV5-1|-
TGCGCCAGCAGCTTGGGGGGCCCCACCGGGGAGCTGTTTTTT
CASSLGGPTGELFF
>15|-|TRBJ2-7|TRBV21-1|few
TGTGCCAGCACCCCCCAGGCACAGGCTCTTTACGAGCAGTACTTC
CASTPQAQALYEQYF
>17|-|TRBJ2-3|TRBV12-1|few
TGTGCCAGCAGCTTTGTGTCTAGCGGGAGGGCATTAGATACGCAGTATTTT
CASSFVSSGRALDTQYF
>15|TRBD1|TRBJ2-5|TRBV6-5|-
TGTGCCACCCTTGACAGGGGACAACCCCAAGAGACCCAGTACTTC
CATLDRGQPQETQYF
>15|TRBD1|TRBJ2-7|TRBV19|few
TGTGCCAGTAGTACCCGACAGGGCAATTTGTACGAGCAGTACTTC
CASSTRQGNLYEQYF
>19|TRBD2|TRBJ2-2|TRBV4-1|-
TGCGCCAGCAGCCCCTATCCTAAAGGCGGGAGTGTCAACACCGGGGAGCTGTTTTTT
CASSPYPKGGSVNTGELFF
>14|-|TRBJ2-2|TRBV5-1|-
TGCGCCAGCAGCTTGGCCGGGAACACCGGGGAGCTGTTTTTT
CASSLAGNTGELFF
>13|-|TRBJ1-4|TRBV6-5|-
TGTGCCAGCAGCGTCGAGGGAGCGTCCAGACTGTTTTTT
CASSVEGASRLFF
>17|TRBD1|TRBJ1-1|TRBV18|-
TGTGCCAGCTCACCACAGGGGGCGCTTAGGATTGACACTGAAGCTTTCTTT
CASSPQGALRIDTEAFF
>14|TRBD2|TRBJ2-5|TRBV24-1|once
TGTGCCACCAGTCCTGGCGGGGGTGGGGAGACCCAGTACTTC
CATSPGGGGETQYF
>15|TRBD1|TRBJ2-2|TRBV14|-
TGTGCCAGCAGCCAGTTGACAGGGCGGGCCGGGGAGCTGTTTTTT
CASSQLTGRAGELFF
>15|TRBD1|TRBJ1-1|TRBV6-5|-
TGTGCCAGCAGTTTTAGGGCAGGGGGCCTCACTGAAGCTTTCTTT
CASSFRAGGLTEAFF
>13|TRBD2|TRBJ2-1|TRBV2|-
TGTGCCAGCAGTACAGCGGGAGTGAGTGAGCAGTTCTTC
CASSTAGVSEQFF
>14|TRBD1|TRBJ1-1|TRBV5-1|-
TGCGCCAGCAGCCGGACAGGGTCGGGGACTGAAGCTTTCTTT
CASSRTGSGTEAFF
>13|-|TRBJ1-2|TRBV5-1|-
TGCGCCAGCAGCCGGGACTCAGACTATGGCTACACCTTC
CASSRDSDYGYTF
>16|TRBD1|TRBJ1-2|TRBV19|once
TGTGCCAGTAGTACTGGTCTTGGGACAGGAAGTTTTGGCTACACCTTC
CASSTGLGTGSFGYTF
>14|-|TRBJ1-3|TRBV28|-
TGTGCCAGCAACCAGCAGGATGCTGGAAACACCATATATTTT
CASNQQDAGNTIYF
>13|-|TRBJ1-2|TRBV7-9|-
TGTGCCAGCAGCTTAGGCGGTCTTCGTGGCTACACCTTC
CASSLGGLRGYTF
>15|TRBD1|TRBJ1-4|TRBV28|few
TGTGCCAGCATCCCGGGACAGGGGCGTCATGAAAAACTGTTTTTT
CASIPGQGRHEKLFF
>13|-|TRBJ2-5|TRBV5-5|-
TGTGCCAGCAGCCCCGGAACGGGAGAGACCCAGTACTTC
CASSPGTGETQYF
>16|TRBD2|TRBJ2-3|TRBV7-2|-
TGTGCCAGCAGCTTAGCCACGGGGGGGTTGTCAGATACGCAGTATTTT
CASSLATGGLSDTQYF